These T cell receptor beta chains were read from a single sample in a study of blood T cell repertoires in COVID-19. Data came from immunoSEQ multiplex PCR; TCRdb stores just in-frame clones and leaves some out. The data hold some 310,000 clones, with roughly 84% observed a single time. Material: peripheral blood. These receptors were obtained from a man in his fifties with active or convalescent COVID-19. CDR3s include the opening cysteine and the closing phenylalanine or tryptophan. Each record gives: V gene, clone size, D gene, J gene, CDR3 DNA, CDR3 protein. D genes are given only for firm matches. The size entry is marked missing in some rows and otherwise reads once, few, many or a size class.

TRBV28	-	-	TRBJ1-6	TGTGCCAGCAGAATCCCAGGGCCGTCTAATTCACCCCTCCACTTT	CASRIPGPSNSPLHF
TRBV2	-	-	TRBJ1-3	TGTGCCAGCAGAGCAGGGGTCGGAAACACCATATATTTT	CASRAGVGNTIYF
TRBV30	-	TRBD1	TRBJ2-5	TGTGCCTGGAGTCGGGACAGGGGCCAAGAGACCCAGTACTTC	CAWSRDRGQETQYF
TRBV10-3	-	-	TRBJ1-2	TGTGCCATCAGTGACGAGGGTTACTATGGCTACACCTTC	CAISDEGYYGYTF
TRBV7-9	-	-	TRBJ2-1	TGTGCCAGCAGCTTAGAACGGGGGACCTACAATGAGCAGTTCTTC	CASSLERGTYNEQFF
TRBV7-3	-	TRBD1	TRBJ1-2	TGTGCCAGCAGCCCCGGGACAGGGTCCTATGGCTACACCTTC	CASSPGTGSYGYTF
TRBV7-2	-	-	TRBJ1-2	TGTGCCAGCAGCTTAAGGCCACTAGATAACTATGGCTACACCTTC	CASSLRPLDNYGYTF
TRBV19	-	TRBD1	TRBJ1-4	TGTGCCAGTAGATTTCCGGGACAGGGGGCCGAAGAAAAACTGTTTTTT	CASRFPGQGAEEKLFF
TRBV19	-	TRBD2	TRBJ2-1	TGTGCCAGTAGTATCCTAGCGGGAGGGAGGCAGTTCTTC	CASSILAGGRQFF
TRBV15	-	-	TRBJ2-2	TGTGCCACCAGCAGAGAGGGGGGGCAGGACACCGGGGAGCTGTTTTTT	CATSREGGQDTGELFF
TRBV28	-	-	TRBJ1-2	TGTGCCAGCAGTCCTCCCGGTGAGTCACTACGGGGCTACACCTTC	CASSPPGESLRGYTF
TRBV24-1	-	-	TRBJ2-1	TGTGCCACCAGTGATTTTGGGGGAGGAGGATACAATGAGCAGTTCTTC	CATSDFGGGGYNEQFF
TRBV28	-	TRBD2	TRBJ2-1	TGTGCCAGCAGTCCTCAGACTAGCGGGAGGTACAATGAGCAGTTCTTC	CASSPQTSGRYNEQFF
TRBV5-1	-	-	TRBJ1-5	TGCGCCAGCAGGTCCGGGACACAGGATCAGCCCCAGCATTTT	CASRSGTQDQPQHF
TRBV5-6	-	-	TRBJ1-1	TGTGCCAGCAGCTCCTGGGATGGGGCGAACACTGAAGCTTTCTTT	CASSSWDGANTEAFF
TRBV4-3	few	-	TRBJ1-4	TGCGCCAGCAGCCCGTCTGTAAATGAAAAACTGTTTTTT	CASSPSVNEKLFF
TRBV4-2	-	TRBD1	TRBJ2-2	TGTGCCAGCAGCCCACAGGGGTCGGGAACCGGGGAGCTGTTTTTT	CASSPQGSGTGELFF
TRBV5-4	few	TRBD2	TRBJ2-2	TGTGCCAGCAGCTTGGGAGCGGGAGAAGCCGGGGAGCTGTTTTTT	CASSLGAGEAGELFF
TRBV30	few	-	TRBJ1-5	TGTGCCTGGAGGACAGTCAATCAGCCCCAGCATTTT	CAWRTVNQPQHF
TRBV5-1	-	TRBD1	TRBJ2-3	TGCGCCAGCAGCTCGGGACAGGGGAGCACAGATACGCAGTATTTT	CASSSGQGSTDTQYF
TRBV28	-	-	TRBJ1-5	TGTGCCAGCAGCTCCCCCCAGGCCCGAAATCAGCCCCAGCATTTT	CASSSPQARNQPQHF
TRBV24-1	-	-	TRBJ1-4	TGTGCCACCAGCGATGGTGGTCAAGGGGGTAATGAAAAACTGTTTTTT	CATSDGGQGGNEKLFF
TRBV6-1	-	TRBD1	TRBJ2-7	TGTGTCAGCAGCCCCTCCGGGACAGAGGAGTACTTC	CVSSPSGTEEYF